This T cell receptor beta chain originates from a study of patients and donors after allogeneic stem cell transplantation. In TCRdb, the RT-PCR reads were re-called with MiXCR into one record per CDR3 protein. The sample lists around 150,000 distinct CDR3 sequences, about 40% occurring once. V lost 7 bases, J lost 0 bases, and 13 bases lay in between. The CDR3 is 15 amino acids. This rearrangement joins TRBV12-3 or TRBV12-4 to TRBJ1-3, with no clear D. Material: blood, either unsorted or a sorted T cell fraction (not recorded which). This receptor was taken from a human donor who was either an allogeneic HSCT recipient or a stem cell or donor lymphocyte infusion donor (not recorded which). It is not recorded whose cells these are; they may come from a transplant donor. The CDR3 here is CASTSDGVSGNTIYF. DNA of the CDR3: TGTGCCAGCACCTCAGACGGGGTCTCTGGAAACACCATATATTTT.